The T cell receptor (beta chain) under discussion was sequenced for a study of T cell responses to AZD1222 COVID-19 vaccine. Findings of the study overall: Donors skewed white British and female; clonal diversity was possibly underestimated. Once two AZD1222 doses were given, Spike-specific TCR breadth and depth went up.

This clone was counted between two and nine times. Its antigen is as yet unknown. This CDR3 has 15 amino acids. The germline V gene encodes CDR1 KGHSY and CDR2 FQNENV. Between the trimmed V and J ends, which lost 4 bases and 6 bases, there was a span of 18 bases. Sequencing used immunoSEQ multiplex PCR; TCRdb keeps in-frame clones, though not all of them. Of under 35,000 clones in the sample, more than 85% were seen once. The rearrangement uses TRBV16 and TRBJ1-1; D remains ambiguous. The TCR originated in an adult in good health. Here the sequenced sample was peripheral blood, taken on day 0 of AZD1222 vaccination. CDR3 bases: TGTGCCAGCAGCCCCTTAGGCCTGACGAATCCTGAAGCTTTCTTT. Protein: CASSPLGLTNPEAFF.